The rows below give T cell receptor beta chains drawn from one sample of a study of T cells after yellow fever vaccination. TCRdb re-called the 5' RACE reads with MiXCR, one entry per CDR3 protein. This table has a few hundred thousand distinct CDR3 sequences, approximately 7% appearing once. Sequencing used PBMCs, obtained about 41 days after the first yellow fever vaccination. The receptors were sampled from a young man who received the YFV17D yellow fever vaccine. The CDR3 runs from the conserved cysteine through the conserved F or W. D genes are given only for firm matches. The size field is filled for only some rows; it gives once, few, many or a size class.

abundance	j_gene	d_gene	v_gene	CDR3nt	CDR3aa
.	TRBJ1-5	.	TRBV4-1	TGCGCCAGCAGCCAAGGTTCGCGACTTTTGGGCAATCAGCCCCAGCATTTT	CASSQGSRLLGNQPQHF
.	TRBJ1-1	TRBD1	TRBV6-1	TGTGCCAGCAGCTCTCTGACAGGGGGCGGCACTGAAGCTTTCTTT	CASSSLTGGGTEAFF
.	TRBJ1-2	TRBD1	TRBV4-1	TGCGCCAGCAGCCTCCCGGGACAGGGCTCTGGCTACACCTTC	CASSLPGQGSGYTF
few	TRBJ1-3	.	TRBV20-1	TGCAGTGCTAGATTTGGCAGTATTAACACCATATATTTT	CSARFGSINTIYF
.	TRBJ1-5	.	TRBV5-1	TGCGCCAGCAGCTTGTTCGGGGATAGCAATCAGCCCCAGCATTTT	CASSLFGDSNQPQHF
few	TRBJ1-6	TRBD1	TRBV12-5	TGTGCTAGTGGCCGGGACAGTTATTCACCCCTCCACTTT	CASGRDSYSPLHF
many	TRBJ2-1	TRBD2	TRBV18	TGTGCCAGCTCACCGACGGGGCTAGCGGGGGGCAATGAGCAGTTCTTC	CASSPTGLAGGNEQFF
few	TRBJ2-5	TRBD2	TRBV4-3	TGCGCCAGCAGCCCCTCTAGCGGGGACCAAGAGACCCAGTACTTC	CASSPSSGDQETQYF
many	TRBJ1-1	TRBD1	TRBV5-1	TGCGCCAGCAGCATCAGGGGGGGCACTGAAGCTTTCTTT	CASSIRGGTEAFF
.	TRBJ2-7	TRBD2	TRBV13	TGTGCCAGCAGCTCACCTAGCGGGGGTTTTGGTTACGAGCAGTACTTC	CASSSPSGGFGYEQYF
.	TRBJ2-7	TRBD1	TRBV20-1	TGCAGTGCTAGCCCGGGAAGGGGGCCTGAGGAGCAGTACTTC	CSASPGRGPEEQYF
.	TRBJ2-7	.	TRBV4-2	TGTGCCAGCAGCCAGTCGAGGGAGCAGTACTTC	CASSQSREQYF
many	TRBJ2-1	.	TRBV3-1	TGTGCCAGCAGCCAAGGGACTTCGACCTACAATGAGCAGTTCTTC	CASSQGTSTYNEQFF
.	TRBJ2-3	TRBD1	TRBV11-1	TGTGCCAGCAGCCTCCCGCACCGACAGGGGGCGCCGTCAGATACGCAGTATTTT	CASSLPHRQGAPSDTQYF
.	TRBJ1-5	.	TRBV6-5	TGTGCCAGCAGTTACACCCCTGGGCAGAATCAGCCCCAGCATTTT	CASSYTPGQNQPQHF
many	TRBJ1-1	TRBD1	TRBV5-1	TGCGCCAGCAGCTTGGCCGGGGGACAGACTGAAGCTTTCTTT	CASSLAGGQTEAFF
few	TRBJ2-5	TRBD1	TRBV7-3	TGTGCCAGCAGCTTAGGGGGGACAGGGGGCCGCCTACGGGAGACCCAGTACTTC	CASSLGGTGGRLRETQYF
many	TRBJ2-5	.	TRBV12-3/TRBV12-4	TGTGCCAGCAGTTTACTAGCGCACCAAGAGACCCAGTACTTC	CASSLLAHQETQYF
many	TRBJ2-3	.	TRBV12-3/TRBV12-4	TGTGCCAGCAGCTTTCTTAGCACAGATACGCAGTATTTT	CASSFLSTDTQYF
once	TRBJ2-3	.	TRBV3-1	TGTGCCAGCACCCAAGGGCGGAGGGTTTTTGATACGCAGTATTTT	CASTQGRRVFDTQYF
.	TRBJ1-5	.	TRBV12-3/TRBV12-4	TGTGCCAGCAGTCCCCTTGACAGGAATCAGCCCCAGCATTTT	CASSPLDRNQPQHF
few	TRBJ1-1	.	TRBV2	TGTGCCAGCAGTCCTCTAGGGTTAGCGAACACTGAAGCTTTCTTT	CASSPLGLANTEAFF
many	TRBJ1-5	.	TRBV18	TGTGCCAGCTCACCAGGGGCTGGACAGCCCCAGCATTTT	CASSPGAGQPQHF
.	TRBJ1-2	.	TRBV25-1	TGTGCCAGCACCCGAAGGGAGTATGGCTACACCTTC	CASTRREYGYTF
few	TRBJ2-5	.	TRBV4-1	TGCGCCAGCAGCCAAGATGAGGCAGCAGGGGGACTCCAAGAGACCCAGTACTTC	CASSQDEAAGGLQETQYF
many	TRBJ2-1	.	TRBV24-1	TGTGCCACCAGTGCACAGGGAAATGAGCAGTTCTTC	CATSAQGNEQFF
.	TRBJ2-2	.	TRBV12-3/TRBV12-4	TGTGCCAGCAGTTTCTTCTCCGGGGAGCTGTTTTTT	CASSFFSGELFF
many	TRBJ2-2	TRBD1	TRBV9	TGTGCCAGCAGCGTTGGGACAGGGGCCTACACCGGGGAGCTGTTTTTT	CASSVGTGAYTGELFF
few	TRBJ2-1	TRBD1	TRBV5-6	TGTGCCAGCAGGGAACAGGGGTCACTTTACAATGAGCAGTTCTTC	CASREQGSLYNEQFF
many	TRBJ1-2	.	TRBV7-2	TGTGCCAGCAGTTCGGGGACACGAAACTATGGCTACACCTTC	CASSSGTRNYGYTF
few	TRBJ2-6	.	TRBV10-3	TGTGCCATCAGTGACTCTCTAAGTGGGGCCAACGTCCTGACTTTC	CAISDSLSGANVLTF
.	TRBJ2-5	.	TRBV12-3/TRBV12-4	TGTGCCAGCAGTTCCCCAGGGGTATCGGAGACCCAGTACTTC	CASSSPGVSETQYF
many	TRBJ2-2	.	TRBV30	TGTGCCTGGAGTGTATCTGCCGGGGAGCTGTTTTTT	CAWSVSAGELFF
few	TRBJ1-1	.	TRBV4-2	TGTGCCAGCAGCCTCGGGGCACTTCCTGAAGCTTTCTTT	CASSLGALPEAFF
.	TRBJ2-5	.	TRBV4-2	TGTGCCAGCAGCCAAGAACCACTGGCGGAAGAAGAGACCCAGTACTTC	CASSQEPLAEEETQYF
many	TRBJ2-3	TRBD2	TRBV6-1	TGTGCCAGCAAGGGGGTTCTAGCGGGGGGCACAGATACGCAGTATTTT	CASKGVLAGGTDTQYF
few	TRBJ2-3	TRBD2	TRBV7-2	TGTGCCAGCAGCTTAGTGGGGACTAGCGGGGGTGGGGCGCAGTATTTT	CASSLVGTSGGGAQYF
.	TRBJ2-7	.	TRBV29-1	TGCAGCGTCGCTGAAAACTCCTACGAGCAGTACTTC	CSVAENSYEQYF
few	TRBJ1-1	.	TRBV7-9	TGTGCCACCCCTGGAGCCCTGGGTGAAGCTTTCTTT	CATPGALGEAFF
few	TRBJ2-5	TRBD2	TRBV4-1	TGCGCCAGCAGACAAGCGGGGTACCAAGAGACCCAGTACTTC	CASRQAGYQETQYF
.	TRBJ2-2	TRBD1	TRBV6-4	TGTGCCAGCAGTGACCGGACAGGGGGCGTCGGGGAGCTGTTTTTT	CASSDRTGGVGELFF
.	TRBJ2-1	TRBD2	TRBV6-1	TGTGCCAGCAGCCGGGGGGACCTAGGAAATGAGCAGTTCTTC	CASSRGDLGNEQFF
few	TRBJ1-1	TRBD1	TRBV7-3	TGTGCCAGCAGCTTAACGGCAGGGGGGCGGGGTGAAGCTTTCTTT	CASSLTAGGRGEAFF
.	TRBJ2-3	.	TRBV27	TGTGCCAGCACCCCGAGAAGGGGGGGACCCACAGATATGCAGTATTTT	CASTPRRGGPTDMQYF
few	TRBJ1-5	.	TRBV6-1	TGTGCCAGCACCGAAGGAAGTGGGGGGAATCAGCCCCAGCATTTT	CASTEGSGGNQPQHF
many	TRBJ2-5	.	TRBV10-3	TGTGCCATCAGTGTATCCGGGGGCGACCAAGAGACCCAGTACTTC	CAISVSGGDQETQYF
few	TRBJ2-3	.	TRBV15	TGTGCCACCAGCAGAGATTTCGGAGATACGCAGTATTTT	CATSRDFGDTQYF
.	TRBJ2-6	.	TRBV6-5	TGTGCCAGCAGTTACTTCGGGGCCAACGTCCTGACTTTC	CASSYFGANVLTF
.	TRBJ2-7	.	TRBV7-9	TGTGCCAGCAGCCCAACGGCATACGAGCAGTACTTC	CASSPTAYEQYF
few	TRBJ2-1	TRBD1	TRBV20-1	TGCAGTGCTAGAGATAGGGGGACAGGGGGCCCGTTCGATGAGCAGTTCTTC	CSARDRGTGGPFDEQFF
few	TRBJ1-1	.	TRBV10-3	TGTGCCATCAGTGGGCAGGGAATGAACACTGAAGCTTTCTTT	CAISGQGMNTEAFF
few	TRBJ1-6	TRBD1	TRBV4-1	TGCGCCAGCAGCCAAGAGACAGGGCGCTCCTATAATTCACCCCTCCACTTT	CASSQETGRSYNSPLHF